Listed here are 3 T cell receptor beta chains from one sample, sequenced in a study of shared clonotypes between healthy human individuals. Assay used: immunoSEQ multiplex PCR; TCRdb lists only in-frame clones, some missing. Of about 2 million clones in the sample, roughly 94% were seen once. Sequenced: naive CD4+ T cells sorted from blood. The subset was: CD45RA+ positively selected. These receptor sequences come from a man in his late teens or twenties in good health.

About this clone itself: A much larger clone lies a single base off, so this may be a read error. The same CDR3 is also encoded by other DNA sequences in this sample. The genes are TRBV2 and TRBJ1-4; tentative D call: TRBD1 (6 bases). Germline CDR1 is SNHLY and CDR2 is FYNNEI. There are 12 residues in the CDR3. CDR3 amino acids: CASGQTNEKLFF. The CDR3 DNA is TGTGCCAGCGGACAGACTAATGAAAAACTGTTCTTT.

The CDR3 region is CASSRLQGGETQYF. The DNA for the CDR3 is TGTGCCAGCTCACGACTACAGGGTGGGGAGACCCAGTACTTC. The chain is built from TRBV18 and TRBJ2-5; the D gene is possibly TRBD1 (6 bases). V dropped 4 bases and J dropped 5 bases, with 14 bases sitting between them. Germline CDR1 KGHSH, CDR2 LQKENI. This CDR3 spans 14 amino acids.

Note on this clone: This CDR3 is also generated by other DNA sequences in the sample. The gene calls are TRBV5-1 and TRBJ2-1; TRBD1 aligns across 8 bases. Trimming cost V 4 bases and J 4 bases; bases outside gene matches: 4. The length of the CDR3 is 14 residues. Germline V gene sequence: CDR1 SGHRS, CDR2 YFSETQ. CDR3 loop: CASSPGQGYNEQFF. The CDR3 nucleotides are TGCGCCAGCAGCCCTGGACAGGGTTACAATGAGCAGTTCTTC.